This T cell receptor (beta chain) was sequenced in a study of blood T cell repertoires in COVID-19. About the research overall: Samples taken during acute and convalescent COVID-19 were collected in the United States, Italy and Spain.

Data came from immunoSEQ multiplex PCR; TCRdb stores just in-frame clones and leaves some out. The table shows 350,000 to 450,000 clones, with 80% to 95% occurring only once. The receptor's source is a woman aged 40 to 50 who had been exposed to COVID-19. The sequenced sample consisted of PBMCs or T cells enriched from blood (not recorded which).

The CDR3 spells CASGLVSGMNTEAFF. The DNA of the CDR3 is TGTGCTAGTGGTTTGGTTTCAGGCATGAACACTGAAGCTTTCTTT. The V call is TRBV12-5, the J call TRBJ1-1; D ambiguous. Trimming pared 0 bases from V and 0 bases from J, leaving 8 bases between. CDR1 and CDR2 (germline): LGHNT, FRNRAP. The CDR3 has 15 residues.